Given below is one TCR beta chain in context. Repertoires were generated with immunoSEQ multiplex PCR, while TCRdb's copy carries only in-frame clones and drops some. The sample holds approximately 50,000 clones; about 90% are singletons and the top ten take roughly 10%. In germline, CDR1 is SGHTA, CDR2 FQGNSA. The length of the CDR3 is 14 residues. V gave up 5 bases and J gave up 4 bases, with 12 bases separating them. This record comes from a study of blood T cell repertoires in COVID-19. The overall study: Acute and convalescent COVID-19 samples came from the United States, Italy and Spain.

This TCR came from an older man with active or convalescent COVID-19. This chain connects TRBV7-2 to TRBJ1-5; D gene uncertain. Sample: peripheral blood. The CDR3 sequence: CASSLRFGNQPQHF. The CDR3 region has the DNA TGTGCCAGCAGCCTTAGATTCGGGAATCAGCCCCAGCATTTT.